A selection of T cell receptor beta chains follows, all from one sample in a study of glioma-infiltrating T cells. TCRdb independently ran MiXCR on the multiplex PCR reads; one entry per CDR3 protein. The sample consists of tens of thousands of distinct CDR3 sequences, approximately 39% of them appearing once. Sequenced input: glioma tissue, nonneoplastic brain tissue, or PBMCs (not recorded which). These receptors were taken from a human donor with low-grade glioma or glioblastoma, undergoing nonglioma brain surgery, or in good health (not recorded which). CDR3s include the opening cysteine and the closing phenylalanine or tryptophan. Each record gives: D gene, clone size, V gene, J gene, CDR3 DNA, CDR3 protein. The D gene is left open where the match is weak. A clone size is listed for some rows: how often the clone was seen (once, few, many), or a class if it is expanded.

>TRBD1|few|TRBV29-1|TRBJ2-3
TGCAGCGTCCAAGCCTTCAGGGGGTTGGATACGCAGTATTTT
CSVQAFRGLDTQYF
>-|many|TRBV7-9|TRBJ1-1
TGTGCCAGCAGCCAAGAATTACACCCGAACACTGAAGCTTTCTTT
CASSQELHPNTEAFF
>-|many|TRBV19|TRBJ1-4
TGTGCCAGTAGTATGTGGGGGGGATCGGCTAATGAAAAACTGTTTTTT
CASSMWGGSANEKLFF
>TRBD1|-|TRBV3-1|TRBJ1-1
TGTGCCAGCAGACTACTAGGGACAGGAAAGAACACTGAAGCTTTCTTT
CASRLLGTGKNTEAFF
>TRBD1|many|TRBV27|TRBJ1-5
TGTGCCAGCAGTCGGACAGGGTCCCTGGACGAGCCCCAGCATTTT
CASSRTGSLDEPQHF
>-|many|TRBV11-1|TRBJ1-5
TGTGCCAGCAGCTGGACACTGATGGAGCCCCAGCATTTT
CASSWTLMEPQHF
>-|few|TRBV29-1|TRBJ2-1
TGCAGCGTTTTAGGGCACAAGAGCTCCTACAATGAGCAGTTCTTC
CSVLGHKSSYNEQFF
>-|few|TRBV9|TRBJ1-1
TGTGCCAGCAGCGTAGTTAGAGACACTGAAGCTTTCTTT
CASSVVRDTEAFF
>TRBD2|many|TRBV3-1|TRBJ2-3
TGTGCCAGCAGCTCTAGCGGGAGGGAAGAATCTAGGACGCAGTATTTT
CASSSSGREESRTQYF
>-|many|TRBV27|TRBJ1-5
TGTGCCAGCAGAGAGGGGGGGTCATACAATCAGCCCCAGCATTTT
CASREGGSYNQPQHF
>-|many|TRBV10-3|TRBJ2-5
TGTGCCATCAGCGGGGGCTCCCAAGAGACCCAGTACTTC
CAISGGSQETQYF
>TRBD2|many|TRBV6-4|TRBJ2-1
TGTGCCAGCAGATCGAGCGGGGAACGGTACAATGAGCAGTTCTTC
CASRSSGERYNEQFF
>-|many|TRBV6-1|TRBJ2-5
TGTGCCAGCATGGTGGGCCTGGAGACCCAGTACTTC
CASMVGLETQYF
>TRBD1|-|TRBV6-2/TRBV6-3|TRBJ2-1
TGTGCCAGCAGTGACCCAGGGACAGGTACCACCTATGAGCAGTTCTTC
CASSDPGTGTTYEQFF
>TRBD2|-|TRBV20-1|TRBJ2-5
TGCAGTGCTAGAGATCGCAGCCAGCGGGAGGGGGAGACCCAGTACTTC
CSARDRSQREGETQYF
>-|many|TRBV5-1|TRBJ2-2
TGCGCCAGCAGCTTGGTTATGGCGAACACCGGGGAGCTGTTTTTT
CASSLVMANTGELFF
>-|many|TRBV12-3/TRBV12-4|TRBJ2-7
TGTGCCAGCAGGCCCCGGGACTCCGCCTACGAGCAGTACTTC
CASRPRDSAYEQYF
>-|medium-sized|TRBV6-1|TRBJ1-5
TGTGCCAGCAGCCCCTGGAGGACAAGGGATCAGCCCCAGCATTTT
CASSPWRTRDQPQHF
>TRBD1|many|TRBV15|TRBJ1-5
TGTGCCACCAGCTCCCATGAGAGACAGGGACGAGGTCAGCCCCAGCATTTT
CATSSHERQGRGQPQHF
>TRBD1|-|TRBV19|TRBJ2-7
TGTGCCAGTAGTATAGTACCGGGACAGAACTACGGGCAGTACTTT
CASSIVPGQNYGQYF
>-|many|TRBV28|TRBJ2-7
TGTGCCAGCATACAAGGGGGACAACAGTTCTACGAGCAGTACTTC
CASIQGGQQFYEQYF
>-|-|TRBV10-3|TRBJ2-1
TGTGCCGTCAGTGATTTCGGGAGAGTGGATGAGCAGCTCTTC
CAVSDFGRVDEQLF
>TRBD2|many|TRBV6-1|TRBJ2-1
TGTGCCAGCAGATCTCTTAGCGGGAGGCGGGGTCAATTCACCTACAATGAGCAGTTCTTC
CASRSLSGRRGQFTYNEQFF
>-|-|TRBV28|TRBJ2-7
TGTGCCAGCAGCTCCCGGGTCATAACATACGAGCAGTACTTC
CASSSRVITYEQYF
>-|many|TRBV29-1|TRBJ1-2
TGCAGCGTTGATCGGGGACAAGGCTATGGCTACACCTTC
CSVDRGQGYGYTF
>-|many|TRBV15|TRBJ1-2
TGTGCCACCAGCAGAGATGGGGCAACCGGCTACACCTTC
CATSRDGATGYTF
>TRBD2|many|TRBV7-9|TRBJ2-2
TGTGCCAGCAGACCTCTAGCGGGAGCCGGCGGGGAGCTGTTTTTT
CASRPLAGAGGELFF
>-|-|TRBV4-2|TRBJ2-1
TGTGCCAGCAGCCAAGATACGGAGGGTTCCTATGAGCAGTTCTTC
CASSQDTEGSYEQFF